This passage covers 7 T cell receptor beta chains from one sample sequenced in a study of patients and donors after allogeneic stem cell transplantation. TCRdb re-called the RT-PCR reads with MiXCR, one entry per CDR3 protein. The table includes 150,000 to 200,000 distinct CDR3 sequences, about 30% detected once. Sequenced input: blood, either unsorted or a sorted T cell fraction (not recorded which). These receptor sequences come from a human donor who was either an allogeneic HSCT recipient or a stem cell or donor lymphocyte infusion donor (not recorded which). It is not recorded whose cells these are; they may come from a transplant donor.

This clonotype has more than one count but fewer than ten. Here the CDR3 reads CASSVADSTDTQYF. The CDR3 DNA sequence: TGTGCCAGCAGCGTAGCTGACAGCACAGATACGCAGTATTTT. The chain carries TRBV9 and TRBJ2-3; no definite D call. CDR3 length: 14 amino acids. Trimming removed 0 bases at V and 0 bases at J, with 5 bases between. Germline CDR1 SGDLS, CDR2 YYNGEE.

This clonotype was detected a few times. The genes are TRBV12-3 or TRBV12-4 and TRBJ2-5; the D gene is possibly TRBD1 (6 bases). CDR3 length: 14 amino acids. V was shortened by 5 bases and J by 3 bases, with 13 bases between the two germline ends. As DNA, the CDR3 is TGTGCCAGCAGTAACGGACAGTGGGAAGAGACCCAGTACTTC. Amino acids: CASSNGQWEETQYF.

V usage is TRBV7-9 and J usage is TRBJ1-2; D remains ambiguous. Germline V gene sequence: CDR1 SEHNR, CDR2 FQNEAQ (reference sequence). CDR3 length: 14 amino acids. With 2 bases removed from V and 9 bases from J, the gap between germline ends came to 16 bases. CDR3 bases: TGTGCCAGCAGCTTAATCGCGCCCGGACTAAGCTACACCTTC. Translating it yields CASSLIAPGLSYTF. The whole variable domain, remainder taken from reference TRBV7-9 and TRBJ1-2, is DTGVSQNPRHKITKRGQNVTFRCDPISEHNRLYWYRQTLGQGPEFLTYFQNEAQLEKSRLLSDRFSAERPKGSFSTLEIQRTEQGDSAMYLCASSLIAPGLSYTFGSGTRLTVV.

This chain joins TRBV5-5 and TRBJ1-1; tentatively, D is TRBD1 (5 bases). Between the trimmed V and J ends, which lost 0 bases and 7 bases, there was a span of 10 bases. The CDR3 length is 13 residues. Germline V CDR1 and CDR2: SGHKS, YYEKEE (reference sequence). The CDR3 bases are TGTGCCAGCAGCTTGGCAAGGAGGGGTGAAGCTTTCTTT. Translation gives CASSLARRGEAFF.

The rearrangement links TRBV12-3 or TRBV12-4 to TRBJ2-2; a possible D gene is TRBD2 (5 bases). V was clipped by 7 bases and J by 0 bases, with 9 bases between them. The CDR3 runs to 14 residues. The DNA of the CDR3 is TGTGCCAGCACGGCCGGGACGAACACCGGGGAGCTGTTTTTT. This translates into CASTAGTNTGELFF.

The chain joins TRBV2 to TRBJ2-7, with TRBD1 as a possible D gene (5 bases). V lost 1 base to trimming and J lost 2 bases, with 9 bases between them. CDR3 size: 14 residues. Germline V CDR1 and CDR2: SNHLY, FYNNEI. The CDR3 sequence is CASSEGTRAYEQYF. The CDR3 bases are TGTGCCAGCAGTGAAGGGACACGGGCCTACGAGCAGTACTTC.

This clonotype was seen a few times. This chain links TRBV20-1 with TRBJ1-1, with D maybe TRBD1 (5 bases). The V end lost 3 bases, the J end lost 0 bases, and 14 bases lay between the germline ends. The CDR3 totals 15 residues. Germline V gene data show CDR1 as DFQATT and CDR2 as SNEGSKA (reference sequence). The chain's CDR3 is CSARGPSWLNTEAFF. CDR3 nucleotides: TGCAGTGCTAGGGGACCCAGTTGGCTGAACACTGAAGCTTTCTTT.